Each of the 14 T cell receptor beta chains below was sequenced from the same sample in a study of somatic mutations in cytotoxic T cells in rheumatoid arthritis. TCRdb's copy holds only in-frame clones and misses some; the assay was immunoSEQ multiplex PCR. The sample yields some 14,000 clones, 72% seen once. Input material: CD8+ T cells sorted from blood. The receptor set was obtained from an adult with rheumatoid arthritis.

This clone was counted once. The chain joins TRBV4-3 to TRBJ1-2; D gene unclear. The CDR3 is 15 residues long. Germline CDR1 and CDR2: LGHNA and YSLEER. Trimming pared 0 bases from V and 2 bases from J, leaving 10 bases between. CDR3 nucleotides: TGCGCCAGCAGCCAAGATGGTGGGATGAACTATGGCTACACCTTC. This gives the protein CASSQDGGMNYGYTF.

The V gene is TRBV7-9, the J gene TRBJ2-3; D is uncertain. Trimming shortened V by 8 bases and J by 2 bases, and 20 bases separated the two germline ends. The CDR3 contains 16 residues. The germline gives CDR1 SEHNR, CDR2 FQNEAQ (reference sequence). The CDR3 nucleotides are TGTGCCAGCGGGATAGGCAGTAGCCCTTACACAGATACGCAGTATTTT. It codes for CASGIGSSPYTDTQYF.

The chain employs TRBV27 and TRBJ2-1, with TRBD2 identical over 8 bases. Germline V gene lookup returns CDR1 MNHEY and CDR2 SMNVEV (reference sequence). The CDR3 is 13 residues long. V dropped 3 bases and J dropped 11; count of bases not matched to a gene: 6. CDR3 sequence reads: CASSFTASGQQFF. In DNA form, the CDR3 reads TGTGCCAGCAGTTTCACGGCTAGCGGGCAGCAGTTCTTC.

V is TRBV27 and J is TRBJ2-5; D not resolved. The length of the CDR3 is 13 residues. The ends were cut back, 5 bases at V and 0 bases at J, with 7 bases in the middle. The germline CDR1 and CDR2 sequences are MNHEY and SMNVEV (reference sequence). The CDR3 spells CASSPPNQETQYF. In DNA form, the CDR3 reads TGTGCCAGCAGTCCGCCAAACCAAGAGACCCAGTACTTC.

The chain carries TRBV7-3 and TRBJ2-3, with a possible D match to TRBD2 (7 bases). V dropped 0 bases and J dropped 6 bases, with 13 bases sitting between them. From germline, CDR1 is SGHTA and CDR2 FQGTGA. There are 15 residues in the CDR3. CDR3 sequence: CASSLTGGGRDTQYF. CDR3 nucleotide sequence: TGTGCCAGCAGCTTAACAGGGGGGGGCCGTGATACGCAGTATTTT.

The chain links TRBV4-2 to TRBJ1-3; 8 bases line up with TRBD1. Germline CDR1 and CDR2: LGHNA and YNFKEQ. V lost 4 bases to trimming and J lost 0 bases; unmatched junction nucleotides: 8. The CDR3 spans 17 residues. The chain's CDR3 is CASSPGQGRSSGNTIYF. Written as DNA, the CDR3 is TGTGCCAGCAGCCCCGGACAGGGTCGTAGCTCTGGAAACACCATATATTTT.

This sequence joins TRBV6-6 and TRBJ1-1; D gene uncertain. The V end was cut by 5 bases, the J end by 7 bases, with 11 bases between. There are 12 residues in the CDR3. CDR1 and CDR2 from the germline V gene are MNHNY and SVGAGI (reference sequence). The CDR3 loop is CASSNRRLEAFF. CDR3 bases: TGTGCCAGCAGTAACCGACGGCTTGAAGCTTTCTTT.

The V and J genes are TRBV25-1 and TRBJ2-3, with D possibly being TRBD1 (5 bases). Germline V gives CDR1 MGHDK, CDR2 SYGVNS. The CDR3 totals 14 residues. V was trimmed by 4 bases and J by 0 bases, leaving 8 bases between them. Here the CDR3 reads CASSAQASTDTQYF. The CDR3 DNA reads TGTGCCAGCAGTGCACAGGCGAGCACAGATACGCAGTATTTT.

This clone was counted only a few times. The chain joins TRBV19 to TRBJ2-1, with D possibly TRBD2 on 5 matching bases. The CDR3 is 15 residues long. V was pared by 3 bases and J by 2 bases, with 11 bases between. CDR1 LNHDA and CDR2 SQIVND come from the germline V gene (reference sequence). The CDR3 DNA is TGTGCCAGTAGTATGAGTCTAGCCGCCTACAATGAGCAGTTCTTC. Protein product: CASSMSLAAYNEQFF.

The CDR3 protein is CASSVGSSAADTQYF. The CDR3 DNA reads as TGTGCCAGCAGCGTAGGAAGCTCAGCGGCAGATACGCAGTATTTT. The chain joins TRBV9 to TRBJ2-3; D perhaps matches TRBD2 (5 bases). There are 15 residues in the CDR3. The V end was cut by 0 bases, the J end by 4 bases, with 12 bases between. Germline V gene sequence: CDR1 SGDLS, CDR2 YYNGEE. Supplemented by reference TRBV9 and TRBJ2-3, the full variable domain reads DSGVTQTPKHLITATGQRVTLRCSPRSGDLSVYWYQQSLDQGLQFLIQYYNGEERAKGNILERFSAQQFPDLHSELNLSSLELGDSALYFCASSVGSSAADTQYFGPGTRLTVL.

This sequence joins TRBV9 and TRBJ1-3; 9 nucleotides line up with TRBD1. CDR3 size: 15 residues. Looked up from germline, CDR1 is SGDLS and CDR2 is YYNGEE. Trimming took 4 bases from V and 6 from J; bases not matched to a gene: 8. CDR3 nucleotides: TGTGCCAGCAGCCCTTTCGGACAGGGGCCAAACACCATATATTTT. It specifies CASSPFGQGPNTIYF. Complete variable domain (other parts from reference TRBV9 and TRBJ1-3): DSGVTQTPKHLITATGQRVTLRCSPRSGDLSVYWYQQSLDQGLQFLIQYYNGEERAKGNILERFSAQQFPDLHSELNLSSLELGDSALYFCASSPFGQGPNTIYFGEGSWLTVV.

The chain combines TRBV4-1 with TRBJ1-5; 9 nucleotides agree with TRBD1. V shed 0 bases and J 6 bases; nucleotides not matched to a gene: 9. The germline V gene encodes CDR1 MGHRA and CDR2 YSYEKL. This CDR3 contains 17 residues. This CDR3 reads CASSQDIGTGGFQPQHF. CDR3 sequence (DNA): TGCGCCAGCAGCCAAGATATCGGCACAGGGGGCTTTCAGCCCCAGCATTTT.

Written as DNA, the CDR3 is TGCAGCGTTGGGGTCACTAGCGGGGCCTACAATGAGCAGTTCTTC. This sequence encodes CSVGVTSGAYNEQFF. The gene calls are TRBV29-1 and TRBJ2-1; TRBD2 aligns across 10 bases. V shed 4 bases, J shed 2 bases, and the junction held 5 bases outside the gene matches. In germline, CDR1 is SQVTM, CDR2 ANQGSEA. The CDR3 loop spans 15 amino acids.

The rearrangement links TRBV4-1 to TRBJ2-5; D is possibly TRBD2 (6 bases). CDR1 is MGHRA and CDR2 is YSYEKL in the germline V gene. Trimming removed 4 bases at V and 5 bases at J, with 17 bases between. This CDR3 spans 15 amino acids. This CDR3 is CASSPYSRGLETQYF. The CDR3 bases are TGCGCCAGCAGCCCCTATTCAAGGGGACTCGAGACCCAGTACTTC.